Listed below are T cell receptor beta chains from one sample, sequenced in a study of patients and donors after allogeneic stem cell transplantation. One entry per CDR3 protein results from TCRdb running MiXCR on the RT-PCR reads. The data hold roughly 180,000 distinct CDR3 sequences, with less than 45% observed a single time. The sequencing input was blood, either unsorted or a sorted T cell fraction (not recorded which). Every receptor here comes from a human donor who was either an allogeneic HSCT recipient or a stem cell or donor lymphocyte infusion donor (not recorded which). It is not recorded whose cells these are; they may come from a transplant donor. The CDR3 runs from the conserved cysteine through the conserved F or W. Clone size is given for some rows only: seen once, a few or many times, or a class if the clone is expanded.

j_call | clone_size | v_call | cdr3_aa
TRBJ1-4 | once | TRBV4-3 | CASSQSGTGDEKLFF
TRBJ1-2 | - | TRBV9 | CASSVAGENGYTF
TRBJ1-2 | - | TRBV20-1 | CSAPGTGKHGYTF
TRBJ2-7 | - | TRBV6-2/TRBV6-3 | CASSYSTLRGAYEQYF
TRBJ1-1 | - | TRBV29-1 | CSVVLQGGTEAFF
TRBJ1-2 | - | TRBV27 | CASSLRAGDPYSYTF
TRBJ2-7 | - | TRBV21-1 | CASSIRQVSIFLREQYF
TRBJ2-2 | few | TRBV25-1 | CASSEEGVRTGELFF
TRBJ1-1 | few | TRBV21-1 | CASSRTGMLNTEAFF
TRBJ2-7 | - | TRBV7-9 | CASSSTGNSYEQYF
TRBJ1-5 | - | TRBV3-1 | CASSQDGQGGQPQHF
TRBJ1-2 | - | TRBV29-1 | CSVGGGGDNYGYTF
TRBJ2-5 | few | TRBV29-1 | CSVGAETQYF
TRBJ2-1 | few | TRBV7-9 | CASSSTSGRDEQFF
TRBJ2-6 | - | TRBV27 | CASTDTLTSGANVLTF
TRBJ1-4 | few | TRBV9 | CASSVAGRGEKLFF
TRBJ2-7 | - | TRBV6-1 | CASRISQLGYEQYF
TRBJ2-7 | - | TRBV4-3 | CASSQSNSYLTYEQYF
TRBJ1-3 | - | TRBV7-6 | CASSLASLQRFSGNTIYF
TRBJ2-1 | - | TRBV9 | CASSRAGSSYNEQFF
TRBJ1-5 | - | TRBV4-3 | CASSQNRGGNQPQHF
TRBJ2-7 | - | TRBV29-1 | CSVLVEDNYEQYF
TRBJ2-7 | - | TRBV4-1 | CASSQGGYQAYEQYF
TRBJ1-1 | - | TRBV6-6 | CASSPPTGLVLGTEAFF
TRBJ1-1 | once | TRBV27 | CASSLLYGTEAFF
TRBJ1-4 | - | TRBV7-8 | CASSARRSRLSNEKLFF
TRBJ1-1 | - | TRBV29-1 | CSVTGLITEAFF
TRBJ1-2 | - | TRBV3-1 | CASSPGPVPIFYGYTF
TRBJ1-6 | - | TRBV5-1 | CASSLVQGANSPLHF
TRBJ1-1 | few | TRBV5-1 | CASKPGQGVMNTEAFF
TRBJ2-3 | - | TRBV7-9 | CASSPEEDTQYF
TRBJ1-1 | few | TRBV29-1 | CSVGTGGNTEAFF
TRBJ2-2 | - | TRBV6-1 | CASRPGGYTGELFF
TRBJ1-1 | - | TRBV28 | CASSLRVRDTEAFF
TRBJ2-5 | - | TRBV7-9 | CASSLGLPLGETQYF
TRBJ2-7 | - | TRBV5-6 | CASSLGASLYEQYF
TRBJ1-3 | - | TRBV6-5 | CASSYSDRDPLTIYF
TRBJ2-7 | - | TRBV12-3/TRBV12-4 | CASSLSGSIDEQYF
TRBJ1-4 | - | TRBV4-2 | CASSQDWRTGNEKLFF
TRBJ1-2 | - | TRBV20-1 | CSAREDRVYGYTF
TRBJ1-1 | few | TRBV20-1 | CSARLPGEAFF
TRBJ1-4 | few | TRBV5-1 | CASSHAGTVEKLFF
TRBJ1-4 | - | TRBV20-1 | CSAGRGSPRSVFF
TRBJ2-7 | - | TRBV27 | CASSSHLTGGYEQYF
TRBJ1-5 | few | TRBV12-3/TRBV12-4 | CASSLQGAVGQPQHF
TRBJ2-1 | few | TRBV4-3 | CASSHPRDSSSYNEQFF
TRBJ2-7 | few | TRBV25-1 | CASSEQGEQYF
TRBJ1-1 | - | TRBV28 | CASSSAGETAFF
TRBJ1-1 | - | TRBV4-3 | CASSQDAGNTEAFF